Sequencing of this T cell receptor (beta chain) was carried out in a study of cytomegalovirus exposure and HLA in healthy donors. Study-level findings and limits: With DRB1 most and HLA-C fewest, TCR association rates differed between HLA loci in a later analysis.

CDR1 is MDHEN, CDR2 SYDVKM, per germline. The CDR3 totals 13 residues. Turning to this clone: What it binds is unknown. Mismatch with germline at one junction end may stem from a read error.

Primers included in the PCR were 60 Vbeta and 13 Jbeta primers. TCRdb keeps only in-frame clones here, not all; method: immunoSEQ multiplex PCR. The data show about 120,000 clones, around 69% seen once. The specimen sequenced was PBMCs. The V and J genes are TRBV28 and TRBJ1-1; the match to TRBD1 covers 8 bases. The receptor was isolated from a middle-aged woman in good health and CMV-seropositive. CDR3: CASSQGTGTAAFF. The CDR3 coding sequence is TGTGCCAGCAGTCAGGGGACAGGCACTGCAGCTTTCTTT.